This T cell receptor (beta chain) was identified during a study of blood T cells in healthy people across ages (dated by TCRdb to about 2015). About the study as a whole: In model experiments, roughly one uniquely barcoded TCR beta cDNA molecule per two T cells was captured by template switching. To track age-related changes in TCR beta repertoire diversity, the study relied on deep sequencing normalized with unique cDNA molecular identifiers. The donors were divided into four age groups: young (average 16 years), middle-aged (roughly 42), aged (roughly 66) and long-lived (about 79). Two additional independent replicas of 1 million unique cDNA reads from the same blood draw were analyzed for two donors (one aged 18 to 30 and one aged 80 or older).

The roughly 39 donors, aged about 6 to 100 years, were systemically healthy Caucasian individuals from Russia. Each donor gave about 9.7 milliliters of peripheral blood, drawn into EDTA-treated Vacutainer tubes. Ficoll-Paque density-gradient centrifugation was used to isolate PBMCs, with at least 6.5 million per sample. Trizol reagent was used to extract total RNA from the PBMCs, yielding at least 5 micrograms per sample. Naive CD45RAhigh/CD27high T cell percentages were measured by flow cytometry on a PBMC aliquot from every donor. There are many counts of this clonotype. Its antigen is still unknown. Base qualities are not recorded, but no much larger clone differs from it by a single base. The library was obtained by 5' RACE. The instrument was an Illumina HiSeq 2500. A second about 7 to 11 cycle PCR used a sample-barcoded 5' primer and a J-beta primer mix. Each TCR beta cDNA molecule received a unique molecular identifier from a template-switch 5' adaptor carrying 12 random nucleotides. Each sample yielded at least 3 million CDR3-containing paired-end reads. The Mint cDNA synthesis kit, primed by a TRBC-specific oligonucleotide, was used to synthesize first-strand cDNA from all RNA. After uracil-DNA glycosylase treatment, a first 18-cycle PCR used universal primers M1SS and BC2_uni_R on all cDNA. The paper's processing steps were these. Normalization of each sample was performed by random selection of 1 million high-quality reads, each carrying a distinct molecular identifier. Reads sharing molecular identifiers were discarded rather than binned into consensus sequences. MiTCR, run with a Q25 quality threshold and the strictest error-elimination algorithm, handled CDR3 identification, clonotype clustering and error correction. A nonparametric unseen species model using Euler transformation provided a lower-bound estimate of total TCR beta diversity. The public reads were quality trimmed at Q25 with fastp and then assembled into clones with MiXCR by TCRdb, keeping productive beta chains. Rows are unified per CDR3 protein, each entry keeping the most common DNA and genes. TCRdb, rather than the study authors, made the V and J calls. The sample records approximately 960,000 distinct CDR3 sequences, roughly 29% of which are singletons. Roughly 10% of the sample rests with the top ten.

The study at large found these results: Donor CMV infection status was unknown, potentially confounding age-related changes in expanded clonotypes. Estimates of total diversity from one million sequenced T cells were regarded as lower bounds and underestimates. Since profiling was done on bulk unsorted PBMCs, naive and antigen-experienced compartments could not be conclusively compared. As age increased, observed TCR beta diversity per million T cells dropped in a roughly linear way, and a significant reduction was already evident by age 40. Observed TCR beta diversity correlated strongly with the percentage of naive T cells measured by flow cytometry. Compared with the aged group, the long-lived group had more naive CD4+ T cells, fewer expanded clones and increased TCR diversity, a pattern suggesting age selection.

In the germline V gene, CDR1 corresponds to SGHDT and CDR2 to YYEEEE. Including cysteine and phenylalanine, the CDR3 has 16 amino acids. Only the CDR3 region is kept as DNA, spanning 48 bases read in frame from base 1. V is trimmed back by 3 bases and J by 8 bases, and the junction contains 5 bases that no gene match accounts for. The sample also formed part of further work on T cells of mothers and their children. The second paper states: Donors were nine systemically healthy Caucasian individuals: three mothers and their six children. cDNA synthesis consumed the entire amount of extracted RNA, loaded at about 1.5 ug RNA in each 15 ul reaction. In the second PCR, the M1S primer introduced both the sample barcodes and 2-4 random nucleotides. More than 8.5 million TCR beta CDR3 reads were obtained from each mother, and 2.5 million to 3 million reads were obtained from each child. Thymic selection shapes the output of TCR recombination in a similar way in related and unrelated pairs, and inherited differences have a minor effect. Normalized repertoire overlap in related mother-child pairs was always slightly higher than in unrelated mother-child pairs, but the difference was never significant. Persistent microchimeric T cell clones were not detected, at a sensitivity of about 100 clones per million clonotypes. In the study, deep NGS was used to compare the TCR beta repertoires of mothers and children, and features distinguishing related mother-child pairs from unrelated individuals were sought. On average, the children were approximately 11 +/- 4 years old, while the mothers were approximately 41 +/- 4 years old. After adapters were ligated using NEBNext reagents, the libraries underwent 100+100 nt paired-end sequencing on an Illumina HiSeq 2000. To prevent cross-contamination, the mother and child libraries were prepared a month apart and were sequenced in separate runs. Each donor had between roughly 450,000 and 2,300,000 distinct TCR beta clonotypes identified. Naive TCR beta clonotypes were estimated from low-frequency clonotypes matched to each donor's FACS-determined naive share, without sorting.

Material: blood. The sequence links TRBV5-6 to TRBJ2-1; TRBD2 lines up with 16 middle nucleotides. This receptor was identified in a woman aged 40-49 years in good health. The DNA sequence follows: TGTGCCAGCAGCTGGGGACTAGCGGGGGGGAGCGATGAGCAGTTCTTC. This yields the protein CASSWGLAGGSDEQFF.